Listed here are 28 T cell receptor beta chains from one sample, sequenced in a study of long-term antiretroviral therapy in people with HIV (dated by TCRdb to between 2021 and 2024). The immunoSEQ hsTCRB v3.0 assay was used at survey level resolution to sequence the TRB variable region. TCRdb obtained this table from immuneACCESS and retained in-frame rearrangements with V and J assigned. These tables miss some clones; where compared with another copy, unresolved V genes account for less than half of the shortfall, and the remainder is unexplained. A total of tens of thousands of clones appear in this sample, 70% to 90% of them only once. Jointly, the top ten make up 10% to 15% of the sample. This material consisted of unsorted PBMCs, taken 1.1 years after starting antiretroviral therapy. All receptors come from a man between 18 and 29 years old with HIV.

V gene TRBV5-5 combines with J gene TRBJ2-1; weak D call: TRBD2 (6 bases). The ends were cut back, 6 bases at V and 0 bases at J, with 16 bases in the middle. Germline values: CDR1 SGHKS, CDR2 YYEKEE (reference sequence). The CDR3 is made up of 16 amino acids. The CDR3 sequence is CASTPRPGDSYNEQFF. The CDR3 DNA reads TGTGCCAGCACCCCGCGACCGGGGGACTCCTACAATGAGCAGTTCTTC.

This chain links TRBV29-1 with TRBJ1-1; tentatively, D is TRBD1 (6 bases). This CDR3 spans 15 amino acids. V shed 8 bases and J shed 3 bases, with 22 bases lying between them. The germline V gene has CDR1 SQVTM and CDR2 ANQGSEA. CDR3: CSSRGRRGGDTEAFF. The CDR3 nucleotides read TGCAGCTCTCGCGGACGAAGGGGGGGGGACACTGAAGCTTTCTTT.

This chain's CDR3 is CASSLGQSSYEQYF. Here the CDR3 DNA reads TGTGCCAGCTCACTCGGACAAAGCTCCTACGAGCAGTACTTC. The chain has TRBV18 and TRBJ2-7, with TRBD1 as a possible D gene (5 bases). Trimming cost V 4 bases and J 0 bases, with 10 bases left between them. Looked up from germline, CDR1 is KGHSH and CDR2 is LQKENI. This CDR3 is built from 14 residues.

This clone came up a few times. The J gene is TRBJ1-1, the V gene TRBV6-4; D gene uncertain. The V gene lost 3 bases and the J gene lost 11 bases, with 16 bases spanning the gap. The CDR3 length is 13 residues. Germline values: CDR1 MRHNA, CDR2 SNTAGT. The CDR3 sequence: CASSERPRERAFF. The CDR3 nucleotides are TGTGCCAGCAGTGAACGTCCACGGGAGAGGGCTTTCTTT.

The chain employs TRBV4-2 and TRBJ1-1; D unclear. Germline lookup yields CDR1 LGHNA and CDR2 YNFKEQ. The CDR3 is 15 residues long. V gave up 0 bases and J gave up 11 bases, with 19 bases separating them. The CDR3 loop reads CASSQDRSPPNQAFF. The CDR3 bases are TGTGCCAGCAGCCAAGATCGGTCTCCCCCCAATCAGGCTTTCTTT.

This chain uses TRBV19 with TRBJ2-3; 8 bases align to TRBD1. Per the germline V gene, CDR1 is LNHDA and CDR2 is SQIVND (reference sequence). The CDR3 is 15 residues long. The V segment lost 6 bases and the J segment 2 bases; nucleotides outside the gene matches: 7. In DNA form, the CDR3 reads TGTGCCAGTAGACGGACAGGGACGGTCACAGATACGCAGTATTTT. It specifies CASRRTGTVTDTQYF.

The rearrangement joins TRBV19 to TRBJ1-6, with D perhaps matching TRBD1 (5 bases). The CDR3 runs to 16 residues. The germline V gene has CDR1 LNHDA and CDR2 SQIVND (reference sequence). Trimming took off 5 bases at V and 6 bases at J, with 17 bases between the two ends. The CDR3 DNA reads TGTGCCAGTAGTCCACGACAGTCTGAGGTTAATTCACCCCTCCACTTT. This encodes CASSPRQSEVNSPLHF. The whole variable domain, remainder taken from reference TRBV19 and TRBJ1-6, is DGGITQSPKYLFRKEGQNVTLSCEQNLNHDAMYWYRQDPGQGLRLIYYSQIVNDFQKGDIAEGYSVSREKKESFPLTVTSAQKNPTAFYLCASSPRQSEVNSPLHFGNGTRLTVT.

J is TRBJ2-1 and V is TRBV5-1; perhaps TRBD1 as D (5 bases). The length of the CDR3 is 13 residues. Trimming pared 8 bases from V and 2 bases from J, leaving 11 bases between. Germline lookup yields CDR1 SGHRS and CDR2 YFSETQ. The CDR3 coding sequence is TGCGCCAGTGGCTCGGACACCTACAATGAGCAGTTCTTC. It is translated as CASGSDTYNEQFF.

V usage is TRBV10-3 and J usage is TRBJ2-2; D is uncertain. The CDR3 covers 14 residues. CDR1 and CDR2 from the germline V gene are ENHRY and SYGVKD. V was pared by 3 bases and J by 2 bases, with 7 bases between. As DNA, the CDR3 is TGTGCCATCAGTGAAAGTCATAACACCGGGGAGCTGTTTTTT. This translates into CAISESHNTGELFF.

The rearrangement links TRBV5-1 to TRBJ2-2; weak D call: TRBD1 (6 bases). V was shortened by 6 bases and J by 6 bases, with 12 bases between the two germline ends. Germline V gives CDR1 SGHRS, CDR2 YFSETQ. The CDR3 sequence is 13 residues long. CDR3 region: CASTSQGSGELFF. CDR3 sequence (DNA): TGCGCCAGCACTTCGCAGGGGTCCGGGGAGCTGTTTTTT.

This chain joins TRBV2 and TRBJ2-4, with 14 bases identical to TRBD2. V was pared by 5 bases and J by 1 base, with 7 bases of the junction left unmatched. The V gene's germline CDR1 is SNHLY and CDR2 FYNNEI. The CDR3 totals 18 residues. In DNA, the CDR3 is TGTGCCAGCAGTTCGACTAGCGGGGGGGCAGGGGCCAAAAACATTCAGTACTTC. Amino acids: CASSSTSGGAGAKNIQYF.

The chain joins TRBV20-1 to TRBJ2-3, with D perhaps TRBD2 (5 bases). The CDR3 is 11 amino acids. The germline V gene encodes CDR1 DFQATT and CDR2 SNEGSKA (reference sequence). Trimming left V 5 bases short and J 5 bases short, with 8 bases between. The CDR3 nucleotides read TGCAGTGCTCCCCGGGGAGATACGCAGTATTTT. Protein sequence: CSAPRGDTQYF.

V gene TRBV18 combines with J gene TRBJ1-4; D unresolved. Per the germline V gene, CDR1 is KGHSH and CDR2 is LQKENI. V was trimmed by 0 bases and J by 4 bases, leaving 6 bases between them. This CDR3 is built from 14 residues. The CDR3, as DNA: TGTGCCAGCTCACCACCTGGAGATAATGAAAAACTGTTTTTT. Protein sequence: CASSPPGDNEKLFF.

The V gene is TRBV27, the J gene TRBJ2-6; the match to TRBD1 covers 9 bases. The CDR3 spans 15 residues. From germline, CDR1 is MNHEY and CDR2 SMNVEV (reference sequence). The junction had 4 bases not matched to a gene; V was cut back by 10 bases and J by 0 bases. The CDR3 here is CATGQGPSGANVLTF. DNA for the CDR3: TGTGCCACGGGACAGGGCCCCTCTGGGGCCAACGTCCTGACTTTC.

This chain joins TRBV6-5 and TRBJ2-3; D not resolved. Trimming left V 5 bases short and J 0 bases short, with 12 bases between. Germline V lookup: CDR1 MNHEY, CDR2 SVGAGI. The CDR3 covers 15 residues. CDR3 amino acids: CASSPLWGSTDTQYF. DNA for the CDR3: TGTGCCAGCAGTCCCTTATGGGGTAGCACAGATACGCAGTATTTT.

This sequence joins TRBV5-8 and TRBJ2-3; D unclear. This CDR3 is 13 amino acids long. V was cut by 5 bases and J by 2 bases, with 9 bases left in between. Germline V gives CDR1 SGHTS, CDR2 YDEGEE. In DNA, the CDR3 is TGTGCCAGCAGGTCGAGTAACACAGATACGCAGTATTTT. Protein product: CASRSSNTDTQYF.

The sample holds one count of this clone. The chain recombines TRBV25-1 with TRBJ2-3; D not resolved. Germline loops: CDR1 MGHDK, CDR2 SYGVNS. Trimming pared 8 bases from V and 5 bases from J, leaving 11 bases between. The CDR3 has 12 amino acids. The CDR3 DNA follows: TGTGCCAGCGGGCTTTTTGGAGATACGCAGTATTTT. It codes for CASGLFGDTQYF. Full variable domain (remainder filled in from reference TRBV25-1 and TRBJ2-3): EADIYQTPRYLVIGTGKKITLECSQTMGHDKMYWYQQDPGMELHLIHYSYGVNSTEKGDLSSESTVSRIRTEHFPLTLESARPSHTSQYLCASGLFGDTQYFGPGTRLTVL.

The chain couples TRBV11-3 to TRBJ2-7; D is ambiguous. The CDR3 is 12 residues long. Germline CDR1 and CDR2: SGHNT and YENEEA. The germline V and J ends were trimmed by 2 bases and 6 bases, with 8 bases remaining between them. As DNA, the CDR3 is TGTGCCAGCAGCTTATCCTCCGGCGAGCAGTACTTC. It translates to CASSLSSGEQYF.

This sequence joins TRBV9 and TRBJ2-3; 8 nucleotides line up with TRBD2. CDR1 is SGDLS, CDR2 YYNGEE, per germline. J lost 0 bases, V lost 4 bases, and 7 bases had no gene match. The CDR3 is made up of 16 amino acids. The CDR3 reads CASSLGAGASTDTQYF. The CDR3 DNA is TGTGCCAGCAGCTTAGGAGCGGGAGCTAGCACAGATACGCAGTATTTT.

The chain is built from TRBV7-2 and TRBJ2-6; D is unclear. CDR3 length: 16 amino acids. V lost 2 bases and J 0 bases, leaving 8 bases between the germline ends. Per germline, CDR1 SGHTA and CDR2 FQGNSA. The CDR3 coding sequence is TGTGCCAGCAGCTTATTCGGGCGCTCTGGGGCCAACGTCCTGACTTTC. This sequence encodes CASSLFGRSGANVLTF.

The DNA of the CDR3 is TGTGCCAGTAGCGATACCTCAGGGGCAAGCAATGAGCAGTTCTTC. Amino acids: CASSDTSGASNEQFF. The J gene is TRBJ2-1, the V gene TRBV19; TRBD1 is a possible D gene (6 bases). The V gene lost 6 bases and the J gene lost 6 bases, with 18 bases spanning the gap. The germline CDR1 and CDR2 sequences are LNHDA and SQIVND (reference sequence). The CDR3 consists of 15 residues.

This chain connects TRBV5-4 to TRBJ2-7; D is ambiguous. The CDR3 is 11 amino acids. Germline V gene lookup returns CDR1 SGHNT and CDR2 YYREEE (reference sequence). The germline V and J ends were trimmed by 0 bases and 6 bases, with 4 bases remaining between them. CDR3 nucleotide sequence: TGTGCCAGCAGCTTGGGAGGCGAGCAGTACTTC. Encoded protein: CASSLGGEQYF.

The chain joins TRBV7-8 to TRBJ2-3, with TRBD2 matching 10 bases. V shed 4 bases and J 4 bases; nucleotides not matched to a gene: 8. The germline V gene has CDR1 SGHVS and CDR2 FQNEAQ. CDR3 length: 16 amino acids. CDR3 coding DNA: TGTGCCAGCAGCTCGCCGGGACTAGCGTACCCAGATACGCAGTATTTT. It specifies CASSSPGLAYPDTQYF.

The chain links TRBV6-1 to TRBJ2-7, with 10 bases that match TRBD1. This CDR3 comprises 15 residues. CDR1 and CDR2 (germline): MNHNS, SASEGT. After removal of 8 bases from V and 2 bases from J, the junction contained 9 bases not matched to a gene. CDR3 DNA: TGTGCCAGCTGGCGGCCGGGACAGGGGACCTACGAGCAGTACTTC. Translating it yields CASWRPGQGTYEQYF.

This chain connects TRBV4-3 to TRBJ2-1; the D gene is possibly TRBD2 (6 bases). The CDR3 covers 14 residues. Looked up from germline, CDR1 is LGHNA and CDR2 is YSLEER. V lost 2 bases, J lost 10 bases, and 15 bases lay in between. CDR3 region: CASSQSYPAGEQFF. The CDR3 DNA follows: TGCGCCAGCAGCCAAAGCTACCCCGCGGGGGAGCAGTTCTTC.

The rearrangement joins TRBV14 to TRBJ2-4; 9 bases fit TRBD1. Germline loops: CDR1 SGHDN, CDR2 FVKESK. This CDR3 comprises 18 residues. V was clipped by 4 bases and J by 0 bases; unmatched bases: 10. The CDR3, as DNA: TGTGCCAGCAGCCCGGGACAGGGACCTCAACTAGCCAAAAACATTCAGTACTTC. As protein: CASSPGQGPQLAKNIQYF.

The genes are TRBV10-3 and TRBJ2-1, with a possible D match to TRBD2 (5 bases). This CDR3 region has 12 residues. The germline gives CDR1 ENHRY, CDR2 SYGVKD. The V and J ends lost 3 bases and 9 bases respectively, with 9 bases between them. This CDR3 is CAISERAAEQFF. The CDR3, as DNA: TGTGCCATCAGTGAAAGAGCGGCTGAGCAGTTCTTC.

V is TRBV5-1 and J is TRBJ2-7, with 9 positions matching TRBD2. V dropped 0 bases and J dropped 2; count of bases not matched to a gene: 9. Germline V CDR1 and CDR2: SGHRS, YFSETQ. CDR3 length: 17 residues. The CDR3 bases are TGCGCCAGCAGCTTGGCCAGGGCGACTAGCGGTACCTACGAGCAGTACTTC. It is translated as CASSLARATSGTYEQYF.